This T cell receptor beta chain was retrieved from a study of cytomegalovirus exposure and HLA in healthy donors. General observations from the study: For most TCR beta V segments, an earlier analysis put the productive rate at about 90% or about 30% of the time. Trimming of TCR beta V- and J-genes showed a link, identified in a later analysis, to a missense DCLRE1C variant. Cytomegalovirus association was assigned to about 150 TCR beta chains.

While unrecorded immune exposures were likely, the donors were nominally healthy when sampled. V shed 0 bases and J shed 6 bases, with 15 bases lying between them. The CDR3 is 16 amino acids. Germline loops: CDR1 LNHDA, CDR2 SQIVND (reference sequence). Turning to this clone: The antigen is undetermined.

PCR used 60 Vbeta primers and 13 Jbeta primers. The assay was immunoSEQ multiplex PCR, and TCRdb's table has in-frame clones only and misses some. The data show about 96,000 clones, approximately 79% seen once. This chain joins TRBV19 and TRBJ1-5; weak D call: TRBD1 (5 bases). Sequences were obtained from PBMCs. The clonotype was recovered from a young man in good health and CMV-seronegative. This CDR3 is CASSIEAGKWGQPQHF. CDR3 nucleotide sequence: TGTGCCAGTAGTATAGAGGCAGGGAAGTGGGGTCAGCCCCAGCATTTT.